This T cell receptor (beta chain) came from a study of tissue T cells after allogeneic stem cell transplantation. Study-wide points: Across patients, clones rarely overlapped, yet motif clusters were shared tissue-specifically.

Only in-frame clones appear in the TCRdb table, and some are missing; sequencing was by immunoSEQ multiplex PCR. The table includes roughly 30,000 clones, over 75% detected once. The CDR3 covers 17 residues. The germline V gene encodes CDR1 SGHVS and CDR2 FNYEAQ. With 4 bases clipped from V and 4 bases from J, the junction kept 11 bases outside the gene matches. About this clone: Antigen specificity is unknown.

The chain has TRBV7-6 and TRBJ2-1; 9 nucleotides agree with TRBD2. This receptor was identified in a woman between 18 and 50 years old who later had graft-versus-host disease after an allogeneic stem cell transplant. The starting material was blood, obtained before transplantation. For the CDR3, the DNA is TGTGCCAGCAGCTCCCAGAGCGGGGGGTTCGCTTACAATGAGCAGTTCTTC. Protein product: CASSSQSGGFAYNEQFF.